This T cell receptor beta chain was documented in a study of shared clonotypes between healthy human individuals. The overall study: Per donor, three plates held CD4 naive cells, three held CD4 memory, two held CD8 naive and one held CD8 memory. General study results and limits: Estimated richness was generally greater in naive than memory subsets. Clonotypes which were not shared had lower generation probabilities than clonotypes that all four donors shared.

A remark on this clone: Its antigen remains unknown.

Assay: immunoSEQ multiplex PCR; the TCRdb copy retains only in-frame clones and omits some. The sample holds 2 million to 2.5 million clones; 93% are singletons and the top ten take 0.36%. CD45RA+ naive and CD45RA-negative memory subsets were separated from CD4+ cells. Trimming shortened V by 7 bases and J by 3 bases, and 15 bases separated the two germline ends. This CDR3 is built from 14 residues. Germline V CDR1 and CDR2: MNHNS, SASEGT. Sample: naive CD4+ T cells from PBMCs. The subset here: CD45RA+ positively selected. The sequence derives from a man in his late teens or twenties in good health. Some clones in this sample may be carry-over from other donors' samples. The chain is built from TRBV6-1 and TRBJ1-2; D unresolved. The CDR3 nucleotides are TGTGCCAGCACCCGTACGGGGAGGGACTATGGCTACACCTTC. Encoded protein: CASTRTGRDYGYTF.